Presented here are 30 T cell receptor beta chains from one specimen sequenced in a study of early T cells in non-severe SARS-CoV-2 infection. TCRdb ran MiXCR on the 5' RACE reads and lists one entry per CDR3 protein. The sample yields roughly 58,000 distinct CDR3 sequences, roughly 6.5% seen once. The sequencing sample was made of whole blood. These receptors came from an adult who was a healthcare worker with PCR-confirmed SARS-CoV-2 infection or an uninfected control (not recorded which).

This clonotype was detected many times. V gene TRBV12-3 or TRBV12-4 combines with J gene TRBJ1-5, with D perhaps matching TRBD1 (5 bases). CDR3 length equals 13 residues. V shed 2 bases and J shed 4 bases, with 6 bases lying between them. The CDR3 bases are TGTGCCAGCAGTTTACAGGGTAATCAGCCCCAGCATTTT. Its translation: CASSLQGNQPQHF.

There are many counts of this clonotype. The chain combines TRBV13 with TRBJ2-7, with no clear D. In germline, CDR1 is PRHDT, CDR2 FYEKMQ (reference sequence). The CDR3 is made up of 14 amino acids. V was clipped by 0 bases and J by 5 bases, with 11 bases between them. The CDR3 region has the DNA TGTGCCAGCAGCTTAGGTCTAGGGTCCGACGAGCAGTACTTC. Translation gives CASSLGLGSDEQYF.

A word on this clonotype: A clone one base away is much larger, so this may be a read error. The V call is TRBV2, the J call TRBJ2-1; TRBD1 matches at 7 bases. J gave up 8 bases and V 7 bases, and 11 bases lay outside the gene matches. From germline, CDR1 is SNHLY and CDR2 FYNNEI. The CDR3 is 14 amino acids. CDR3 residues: CASKYMAGGDEQFF. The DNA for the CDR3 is TGTGCCAGCAAGTATATGGCAGGGGGTGATGAGCAGTTCTTC.

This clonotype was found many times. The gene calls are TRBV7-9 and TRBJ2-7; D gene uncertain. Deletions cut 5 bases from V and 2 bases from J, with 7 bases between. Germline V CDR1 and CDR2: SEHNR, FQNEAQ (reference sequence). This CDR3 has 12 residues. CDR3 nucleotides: TGTGCCAGCAGCCCTAACACCTACGAGCAGTACTTC. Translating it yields CASSPNTYEQYF. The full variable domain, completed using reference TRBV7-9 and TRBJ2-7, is DTGVSQNPRHKITKRGQNVTFRCDPISEHNRLYWYRQTLGQGPEFLTYFQNEAQLEKSRLLSDRFSAERPKGSFSTLEIQRTEQGDSAMYLCASSPNTYEQYFGPGTRLTVT.

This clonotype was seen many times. Written as DNA, the CDR3 is TGCAGTGCCCCAAGACAGGGACCTAACTATGGCTACACCTTC. As protein: CSAPRQGPNYGYTF. V and J are TRBV20-1 and TRBJ1-2; TRBD1 matches 7 bases. Per the germline V gene, CDR1 is DFQATT and CDR2 is SNEGSKA (reference sequence). This CDR3 is built from 14 residues. V shed 6 bases, J shed 0 bases, and the junction held 7 bases outside the gene matches.

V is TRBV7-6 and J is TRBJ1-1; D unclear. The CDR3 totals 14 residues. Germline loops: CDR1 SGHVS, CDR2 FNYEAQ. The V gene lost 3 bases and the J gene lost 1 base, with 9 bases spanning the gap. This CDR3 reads CASSLVPGNTEAFF. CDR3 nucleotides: TGTGCCAGCAGCTTGGTGCCAGGGAACACTGAAGCTTTCTTT.

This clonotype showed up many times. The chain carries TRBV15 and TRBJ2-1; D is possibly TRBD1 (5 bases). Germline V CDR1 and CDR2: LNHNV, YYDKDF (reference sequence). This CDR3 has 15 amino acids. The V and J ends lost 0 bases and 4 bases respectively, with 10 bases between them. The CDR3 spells CATSREAGRYNEQFF. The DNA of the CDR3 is TGTGCCACCAGCAGAGAGGCAGGGCGGTACAATGAGCAGTTCTTC.

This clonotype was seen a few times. As DNA, the CDR3 is TGTGCCATCAGTGAGTCGGACGGATTATATGGCTACACCTTC. This encodes CAISESDGLYGYTF. This chain connects TRBV10-3 to TRBJ1-2; D not certain. Trimming removed 0 bases from V and 5 bases from J, with 10 bases in between. Germline values: CDR1 ENHRY, CDR2 SYGVKD. The CDR3 runs 14 residues.

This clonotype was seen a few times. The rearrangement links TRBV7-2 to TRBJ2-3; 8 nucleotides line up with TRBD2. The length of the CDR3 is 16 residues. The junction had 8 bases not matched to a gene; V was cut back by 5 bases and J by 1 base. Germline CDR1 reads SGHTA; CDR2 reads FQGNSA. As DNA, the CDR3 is TGTGCCAGCAGCGTTTCCGGGACTAGAGGCACAGATACGCAGTATTTT. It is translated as CASSVSGTRGTDTQYF.

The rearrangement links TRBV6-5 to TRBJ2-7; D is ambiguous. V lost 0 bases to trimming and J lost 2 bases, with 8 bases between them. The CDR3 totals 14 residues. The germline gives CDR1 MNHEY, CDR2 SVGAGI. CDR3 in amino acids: CASSYSRSTYEQYF. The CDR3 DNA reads TGTGCCAGCAGTTACTCGCGGAGTACCTACGAGCAGTACTTC.

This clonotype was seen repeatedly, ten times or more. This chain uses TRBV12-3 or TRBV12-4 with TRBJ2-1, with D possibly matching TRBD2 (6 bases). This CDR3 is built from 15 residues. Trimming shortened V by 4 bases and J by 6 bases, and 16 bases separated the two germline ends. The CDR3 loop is CASSSGLKPSNEQFF. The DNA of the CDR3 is TGTGCCAGCAGTTCTGGACTAAAACCCTCCAATGAGCAGTTCTTC.

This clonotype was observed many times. This CDR3 reads CASSLASVGYGYTF. Written as DNA, the CDR3 is TGTGCCAGCAGCTTAGCGTCAGTAGGCTATGGCTACACCTTC. The V gene is TRBV7-8, the J gene TRBJ1-2; unclear D gene. From germline, CDR1 is SGHVS and CDR2 FQNEAQ. The CDR3 is made up of 14 amino acids. With 0 bases removed from V and 4 bases from J, the gap between germline ends came to 9 bases. The full variable domain, completed using reference TRBV7-8 and TRBJ1-2, is GAGVSQSPRYKVAKRGQDVALRCDPISGHVSLFWYQQALGQGPEFLTYFQNEAQLDKSGLPSDRFFAERPEGSVSTLKIQRTQQEDSAVYLCASSLASVGYGYTFGSGTRLTVV.

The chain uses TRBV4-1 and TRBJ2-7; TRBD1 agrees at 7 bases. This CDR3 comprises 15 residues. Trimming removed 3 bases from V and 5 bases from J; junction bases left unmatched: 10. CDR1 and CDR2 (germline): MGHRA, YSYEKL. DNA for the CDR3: TGCGCCAGCAGCCATGGTGGGACAGAAGGCGACGAGCAGTACTTC. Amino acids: CASSHGGTEGDEQYF.

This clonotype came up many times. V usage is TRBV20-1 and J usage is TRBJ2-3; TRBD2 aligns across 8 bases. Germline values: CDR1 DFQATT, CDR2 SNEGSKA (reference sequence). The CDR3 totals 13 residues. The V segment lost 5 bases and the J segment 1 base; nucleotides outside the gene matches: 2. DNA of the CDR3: TGCAGTGCTGGGCGGGGGGGCACAGATACGCAGTATTTT. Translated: CSAGRGGTDTQYF.

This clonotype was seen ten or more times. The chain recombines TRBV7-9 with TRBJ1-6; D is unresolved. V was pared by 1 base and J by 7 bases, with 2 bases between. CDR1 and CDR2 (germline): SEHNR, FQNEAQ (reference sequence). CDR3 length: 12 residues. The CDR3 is CASSLGNSPLHF. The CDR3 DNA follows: TGTGCCAGCAGCTTAGGGAATTCACCCCTCCACTTT. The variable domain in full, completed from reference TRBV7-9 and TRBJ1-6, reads DTGVSQNPRHKITKRGQNVTFRCDPISEHNRLYWYRQTLGQGPEFLTYFQNEAQLEKSRLLSDRFSAERPKGSFSTLEIQRTEQGDSAMYLCASSLGNSPLHFGNGTRLTVT.

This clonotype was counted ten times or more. The CDR3, as DNA: TGTGCCAGCAGCCCCAGCAAGCGGGGGACTAACTATGGCTACACCTTC. It codes for CASSPSKRGTNYGYTF. The chain carries TRBV11-1 and TRBJ1-2; tentative D call: TRBD1 (5 bases). The germline V gene encodes CDR1 SGHAT and CDR2 FQDESV (reference sequence). V lost 5 bases and J lost 0, with 16 bases in between. This CDR3 is built from 16 residues. Drawing the rest from reference TRBV11-1 and TRBJ1-2, the complete variable domain is EAEVAQSPRYKITEKSQAVAFWCDPISGHATLYWYRQILGQGPELLVQFQDESVVDDSQLPKDRFSAERLKGVDSTLKIQPAELGDSAMYLCASSPSKRGTNYGYTFGSGTRLTVV.

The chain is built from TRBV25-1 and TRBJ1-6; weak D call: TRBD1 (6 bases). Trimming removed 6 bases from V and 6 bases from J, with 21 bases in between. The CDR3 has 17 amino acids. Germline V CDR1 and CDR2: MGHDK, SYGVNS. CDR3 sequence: CASSPAEGGIFNSPLHF. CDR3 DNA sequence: TGTGCCAGCAGCCCAGCTGAGGGGGGCATATTTAATTCACCCCTCCACTTT.

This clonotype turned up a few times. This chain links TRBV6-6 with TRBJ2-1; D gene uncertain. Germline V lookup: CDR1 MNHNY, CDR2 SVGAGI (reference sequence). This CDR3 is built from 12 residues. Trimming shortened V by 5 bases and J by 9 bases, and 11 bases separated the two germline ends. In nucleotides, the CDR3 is TGTGCCAGCAGTCGCCCCTTAAGTGAGCAGTTCTTC. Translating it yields CASSRPLSEQFF.

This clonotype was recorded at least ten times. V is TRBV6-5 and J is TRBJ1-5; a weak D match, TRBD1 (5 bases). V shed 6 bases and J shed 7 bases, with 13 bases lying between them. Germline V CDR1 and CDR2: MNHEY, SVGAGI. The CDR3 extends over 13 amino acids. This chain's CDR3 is CASSRDGIQPQHF. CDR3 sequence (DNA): TGTGCCAGCAGCCGGGACGGGATCCAGCCCCAGCATTTT.

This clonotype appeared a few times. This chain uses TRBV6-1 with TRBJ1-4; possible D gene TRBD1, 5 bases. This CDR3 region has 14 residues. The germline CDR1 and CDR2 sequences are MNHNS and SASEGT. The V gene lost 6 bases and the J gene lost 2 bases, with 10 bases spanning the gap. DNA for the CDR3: TGTGCCAGCAGCGGGACGTTGACTAATGAAAAACTGTTTTTT. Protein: CASSGTLTNEKLFF.

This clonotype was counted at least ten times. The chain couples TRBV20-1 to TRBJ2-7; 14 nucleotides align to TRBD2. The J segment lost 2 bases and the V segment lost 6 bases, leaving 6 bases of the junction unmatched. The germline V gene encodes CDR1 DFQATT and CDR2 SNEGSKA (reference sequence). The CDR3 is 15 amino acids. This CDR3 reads CSAQGLAGATYEQYF. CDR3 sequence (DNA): TGCAGTGCCCAGGGACTAGCGGGGGCCACCTACGAGCAGTACTTC.

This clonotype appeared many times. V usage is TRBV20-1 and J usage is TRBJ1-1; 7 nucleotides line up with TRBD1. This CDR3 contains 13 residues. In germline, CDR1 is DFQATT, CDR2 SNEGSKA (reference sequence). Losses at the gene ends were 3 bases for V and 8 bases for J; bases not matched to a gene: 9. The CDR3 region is CSASNLDREEAFF. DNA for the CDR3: TGCAGTGCTAGCAACCTCGACAGGGAAGAAGCTTTCTTT.

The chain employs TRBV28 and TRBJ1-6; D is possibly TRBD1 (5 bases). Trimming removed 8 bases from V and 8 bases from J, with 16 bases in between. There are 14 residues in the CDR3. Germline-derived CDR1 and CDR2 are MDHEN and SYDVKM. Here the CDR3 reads CASGLGAGDSPLHF. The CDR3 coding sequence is TGTGCCAGCGGGTTAGGGGCCGGAGATTCACCCCTCCACTTT.

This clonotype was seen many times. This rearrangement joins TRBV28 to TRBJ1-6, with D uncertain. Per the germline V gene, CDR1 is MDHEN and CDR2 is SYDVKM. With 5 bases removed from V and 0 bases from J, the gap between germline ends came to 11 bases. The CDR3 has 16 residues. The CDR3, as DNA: TGTGCCAGCAGTCGCGCACCGAGCTCCTATAATTCACCCCTCCACTTT. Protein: CASSRAPSSYNSPLHF.

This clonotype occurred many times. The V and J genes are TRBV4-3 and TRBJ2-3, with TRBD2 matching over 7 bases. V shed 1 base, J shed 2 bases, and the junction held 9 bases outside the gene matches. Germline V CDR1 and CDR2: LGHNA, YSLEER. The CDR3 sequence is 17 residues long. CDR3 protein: CASSQVGGGPLTDTQYF. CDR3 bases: TGCGCCAGCAGCCAAGTGGGCGGGGGTCCTCTCACAGATACGCAGTATTTT.

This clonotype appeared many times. CDR3 amino acids: CASSPPGWQNYEQYF. Here the CDR3 DNA reads TGTGCCAGCAGTCCCCCGGGGTGGCAGAACTACGAGCAGTACTTC. The chain joins TRBV12-3 or TRBV12-4 to TRBJ2-7; maybe TRBD2 (5 bases). The ends were cut back, 5 bases at V and 3 bases at J, with 17 bases in the middle. CDR3 size: 15 residues.

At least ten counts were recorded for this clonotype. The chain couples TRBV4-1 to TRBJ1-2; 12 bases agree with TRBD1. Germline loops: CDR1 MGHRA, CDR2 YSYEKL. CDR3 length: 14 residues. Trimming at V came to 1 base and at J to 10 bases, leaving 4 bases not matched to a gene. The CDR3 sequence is CASSQAGTGGDYTF. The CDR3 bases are TGCGCCAGCAGCCAAGCCGGGACAGGGGGCGACTACACCTTC.

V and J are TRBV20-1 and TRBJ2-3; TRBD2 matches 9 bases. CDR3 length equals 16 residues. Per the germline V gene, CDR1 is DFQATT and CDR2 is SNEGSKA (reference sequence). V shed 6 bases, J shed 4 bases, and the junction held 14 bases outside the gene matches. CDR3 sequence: CSAPRLGGGGPDTQYF. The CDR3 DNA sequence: TGCAGTGCCCCCCGGTTGGGCGGGGGGGGTCCAGATACGCAGTATTTT.

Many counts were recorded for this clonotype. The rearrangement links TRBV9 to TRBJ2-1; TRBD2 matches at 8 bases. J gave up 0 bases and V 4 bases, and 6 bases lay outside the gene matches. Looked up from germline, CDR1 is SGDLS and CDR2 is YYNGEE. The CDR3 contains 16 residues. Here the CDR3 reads CASSTLAGSSYNEQFF. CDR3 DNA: TGTGCCAGCAGCACATTAGCGGGGAGCTCCTACAATGAGCAGTTCTTC.

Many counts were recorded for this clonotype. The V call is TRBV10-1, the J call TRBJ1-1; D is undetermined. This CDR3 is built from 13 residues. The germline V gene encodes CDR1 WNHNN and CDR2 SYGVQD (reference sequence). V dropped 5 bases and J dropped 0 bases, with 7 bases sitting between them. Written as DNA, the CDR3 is TGCGCCAGCAGTTTCGACATGAACACTGAAGCTTTCTTT. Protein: CASSFDMNTEAFF.